These 21 T cell receptor beta chains came from one sample sequenced in a study of blood T cell repertoires in COVID-19. Data came from immunoSEQ multiplex PCR; TCRdb stores just in-frame clones and leaves some out. The sample lists some 130,000 clones, about 89% occurring once. Sequencing was performed on peripheral blood. The receptors come from a woman in her 70s with COVID-19, enrolled during active disease.

This clone turned up a few times. The chain combines TRBV5-5 with TRBJ2-1, with 10 bases aligning to TRBD1. The CDR3 spans 14 residues. The germline V gene has CDR1 SGHKS and CDR2 YYEKEE (reference sequence). Losses at the gene ends were 4 bases for V and 9 bases for J; bases not matched to a gene: 7. CDR3 bases: TGTGCCAGCAGCCCGTGGGGACAGGGGATTGAGCAGTTCTTC. Translated, it gives CASSPWGQGIEQFF.

The chain has TRBV6-5 and TRBJ2-7; D might be TRBD2 (6 bases). The germline V gene has CDR1 MNHEY and CDR2 SVGAGI. Trimming removed 2 bases at V and 2 bases at J, with 13 bases between. The CDR3 is made up of 15 amino acids. CDR3 DNA: TGTGCCAGCAGTTACAGGGATCGGGGGACCTACGAGCAGTACTTC. It translates to CASSYRDRGTYEQYF.

J is TRBJ2-3 and V is TRBV30; tentatively, D is TRBD1 (5 bases). The CDR3 has 13 residues. Germline V lookup: CDR1 GTSNPN, CDR2 SVGIG (reference sequence). The V end was cut by 0 bases, the J end by 4 bases, with 8 bases between. The chain's CDR3 is CAWSVAGPDTQYF. The DNA of the CDR3 is TGTGCCTGGAGTGTGGCAGGGCCAGATACGCAGTATTTT.

The rearrangement joins TRBV3-1 (or the pseudogene TRBV3-2) to TRBJ1-6, with a tentative D call TRBD1 (5 bases). V was pared by 7 bases and J by 0 bases, with 16 bases between. The CDR3 has 17 residues. The germline V gene encodes CDR1 LGHDT and CDR2 YNNKEL (reference sequence). The CDR3 nucleotides are TGTGCCAGCAACACCGGGGGGGTGAGCTCCTATAATTCACCCCTCCACTTT. Residues: CASNTGGVSSYNSPLHF.

The rearrangement links TRBV12-3 or TRBV12-4 to TRBJ1-1; 7 bases align to TRBD1. The CDR3 has 13 amino acids. V shed 5 bases, J shed 2 bases, and the junction held 2 bases outside the gene matches. The chain's CDR3 is CASSRGPNTEAFF. The CDR3 DNA reads TGTGCCAGCAGTAGGGGGCCCAACACTGAAGCTTTCTTT.

The genes are TRBV2 and TRBJ1-6, with a weak D call TRBD1 (6 bases). The CDR3 is 14 amino acids. CDR1 is SNHLY, CDR2 FYNNEI, per germline. V lost 10 bases, J lost 5 bases, and 15 bases lay in between. The CDR3 region has the DNA TGTGCCATCCCGGAGACAGGAGATAATTCACCCCTCCACTTT. This codes for CAIPETGDNSPLHF.

The sample holds a few counts of this clone. The V call is TRBV7-9, the J call TRBJ2-2; 7 positions match TRBD2. Germline CDR1 is SEHNR and CDR2 is FQNEAQ (reference sequence). The V segment lost 5 bases and the J segment 3 bases; nucleotides outside the gene matches: 6. The CDR3 covers 15 residues. CDR3 in DNA: TGTGCCAGCAGCCCCGGACTAGATCACACCGGGGAGCTGTTTTTT. Translation gives CASSPGLDHTGELFF.

This clone was observed once. V gene TRBV3-1 (or the pseudogene TRBV3-2) combines with J gene TRBJ2-1, with 7 bases identical to TRBD1. The germline gives CDR1 LGHDT, CDR2 YNNKEL (reference sequence). V dropped 4 bases and J dropped 4; count of bases not matched to a gene: 4. This CDR3 is built from 14 residues. The CDR3 is CASSPRQGYNEQFF. CDR3 in DNA: TGTGCCAGCAGCCCTCGACAGGGTTACAATGAGCAGTTCTTC.

This sequence joins TRBV9 and TRBJ2-3, with D perhaps matching TRBD1 (6 bases). The germline gives CDR1 SGDLS, CDR2 YYNGEE. Trimming shortened V by 4 bases and J by 4 bases, and 16 bases separated the two germline ends. The CDR3 length is 15 residues. CDR3 DNA sequence: TGTGCCAGCAGCCACCGGGACATACTTGCAGATACGCAGTATTTT. It encodes CASSHRDILADTQYF.

The chain carries TRBV6-1 and TRBJ2-6; D gene ambiguous. CDR1 is MNHNS, CDR2 SASEGT, per germline. Trimming stripped 3 bases from V and 0 bases from J, with 6 bases between. The CDR3 covers 15 residues. The chain's CDR3 is CASSDGRSGANVLTF. CDR3 nucleotide sequence: TGTGCCAGCAGTGATGGGCGCTCTGGGGCCAACGTCCTGACTTTC.

This clone has more than one count but fewer than ten. The chain links TRBV5-5 to TRBJ1-6; 8 nucleotides agree with TRBD1. The CDR3 is 16 amino acids. The V and J ends lost 2 bases and 2 bases, in that order; junction bases with no gene match: 3. CDR1 is SGHKS and CDR2 is YYEKEE in the germline V gene (reference sequence). In nucleotides, the CDR3 is TGTGCCAGCAGCTTTCAGGGGGCGGCCTATAATTCACCCCTCCACTTT. Its protein product is CASSFQGAAYNSPLHF.

The rearrangement joins TRBV5-1 to TRBJ2-5; D is perhaps TRBD2 (6 bases). This CDR3 has 14 amino acids. Germline V gives CDR1 SGHRS, CDR2 YFSETQ. V lost 4 bases to trimming and J lost 2 bases, with 12 bases between them. The CDR3 loop reads CASSLGLVQETQYF. The CDR3, as DNA: TGCGCCAGCAGCCTGGGACTGGTACAAGAGACCCAGTACTTC.

The J gene is TRBJ1-2, the V gene TRBV5-1; tentatively, D is TRBD1 (5 bases). Per the germline V gene, CDR1 is SGHRS and CDR2 is YFSETQ. V was clipped by 0 bases and J by 10 bases, with 7 bases between them. This CDR3 contains 11 residues. Here the CDR3 reads CASSLAGVYTF. CDR3 nucleotide sequence: TGCGCCAGCAGCTTGGCGGGGGTCTACACCTTC.

J is TRBJ2-7 and V is TRBV28; maybe TRBD1 (6 bases). This CDR3 has 17 residues. Germline V lookup: CDR1 MDHEN, CDR2 SYDVKM. Trimming removed 4 bases from V and 3 bases from J, with 22 bases in between. CDR3 sequence: CASSSGARPGHHYEQYF. The CDR3 nucleotides read TGTGCCAGCAGTTCCGGAGCGCGGCCGGGACACCACTACGAGCAGTACTTC.

This chain uses TRBV28 with TRBJ2-7, with D possibly being TRBD1 (5 bases). Trimming left V 8 bases short and J 6 bases short, with 11 bases between. Germline loops: CDR1 MDHEN, CDR2 SYDVKM. The CDR3 length is 11 residues. DNA of the CDR3: TGTGCCAGCGGCTCAGGGCTCGAGCAGTACTTC. Translating gives CASGSGLEQYF. Full variable domain (missing parts from reference TRBV28 and TRBJ2-7): DVKVTQSSRYLVKRTGEKVFLECVQDMDHENMFWYRQDPGLGLRLIYFSYDVKMKEKGDIPEGYSVSREKKERFSLILESASTNQTSMYLCASGSGLEQYFGPGTRLTVT.

This clone has only a few counts. The chain has TRBV7-2 and TRBJ1-1; 7 bases line up with TRBD1. Trimming at V came to 1 base and at J to 11 bases, leaving 7 bases not matched to a gene. Germline V gene lookup returns CDR1 SGHTA and CDR2 FQGNSA. CDR3 length: 13 amino acids. CDR3: CASSLGGTVWAFF. The DNA of the CDR3 is TGTGCCAGCAGCTTAGGGGGGACAGTTTGGGCTTTCTTT.

This clone has just a few counts. The chain uses TRBV11-2 and TRBJ1-2; D is unclear. V dropped 2 bases and J dropped 5 bases, with 6 bases sitting between them. Per germline, CDR1 SGHAT and CDR2 FQNNGV. The CDR3 sequence is 12 residues long. The CDR3 protein is CASSLLEYGYTF. CDR3 DNA sequence: TGTGCCAGCAGCTTATTGGAGTATGGCTACACCTTC.

The V gene is TRBV5-1, the J gene TRBJ1-2, with 8 bases lining up with TRBD1. The trim removed 1 base at V and 4 bases at J, leaving 6 bases unmatched. The CDR3 is made up of 15 amino acids. Looked up from germline, CDR1 is SGHRS and CDR2 is YFSETQ. The CDR3 nucleotides read TGCGCCAGCAGCTTGAGGCAGGGGGCCGGCTATGGCTACACCTTC. This codes for CASSLRQGAGYGYTF.

This chain uses TRBV21-1 with TRBJ1-6; TRBD1, the D gene given by the table, was not confirmed from the DNA. TRBV21-1 is recorded as a pseudogene. CDR3 length: 16 residues. For the CDR3, the DNA is TGTGCCAGCAGCAAAGTAAGGAGGGGGCATAATTCACCCCTCCACTTT. Amino acid sequence: CASSKVRRGHNSPLHF.

This clone was detected only once. This chain's CDR3 is CASSQGNTYGYTF. In nucleotides, the CDR3 is TGTGCCAGCAGTCAGGGGAACACCTATGGCTACACCTTC. This sequence joins TRBV12-3 or TRBV12-4 and TRBJ1-2; TRBD1 might be the D (6 bases). This CDR3 is built from 13 residues. The V end was cut by 5 bases, the J end by 4 bases, with 11 bases between.

The chain links TRBV5-1 to TRBJ1-1, with TRBD1 as a possible D gene (5 bases). CDR1 is SGHRS, CDR2 YFSETQ, per germline. Between the trimmed V and J ends, which lost 2 bases and 0 bases, there was a span of 11 bases. The CDR3 has 15 residues. The CDR3 sequence is CASSFGGNMNTEAFF. CDR3 sequence (DNA): TGCGCCAGCAGCTTCGGGGGAAATATGAACACTGAAGCTTTCTTT.